This is a list of T cell receptor beta chains from one sample in a study of blood T cells in healthy people across ages. TCRdb re-analysed the 5' RACE reads in MiXCR, keeping a single row per CDR3 protein. The profile covers 1.5 million to 2 million distinct CDR3 sequences, with about 50% appearing a single time and roughly 2% taken by the ten largest. Material: blood. Every receptor here comes from a woman aged 40 to 50 in good health. The CDR3 runs from the conserved cysteine through the conserved F or W.

TRBJ1-2	TRBV20-1	CSATSGVHGYTF
TRBJ2-7	TRBV20-1	CSAHRGHEQYF
TRBJ2-4	TRBV15	CATSRDVKAGVAKNIQYF
TRBJ2-3	TRBV21-1	CASSIEGSDTDTQYF
TRBJ1-2	TRBV6-2/TRBV6-3	CASNLHQNYGYTF
TRBJ1-2	TRBV4-3	CASSQDSSTQGKSYGYTF
TRBJ2-3	TRBV4-3	CASSQDPVTGTGYMADTQYF
TRBJ1-2	TRBV6-1	CASRDRMGPYGYTF
TRBJ1-5	TRBV3-1	CASSQWQSPNQPQHF
TRBJ2-7	TRBV12-3/TRBV12-4	CASSTRTGDSYEQYF
TRBJ1-5	TRBV27	CASRPGTGASNQPQHF
TRBJ2-7	TRBV6-5	CASGVPSEQYF
TRBJ2-7	TRBV7-9	CASSSNLPTPNSYEQYF
TRBJ2-5	TRBV6-1	CASNLDSQETQYF
TRBJ1-6	TRBV9	CASSVGDPYNSPLHF
TRBJ1-1	TRBV6-5	CASSLGQGAANTEAFF
TRBJ2-7	TRBV20-1	CSAQLAGGLGEQYF
TRBJ2-7	TRBV28	CASTVGGSYEQYF
TRBJ2-5	TRBV20-1	CSARTRQETQYF
TRBJ1-6	TRBV6-2/TRBV6-3	CASSADRSGNSPLHF
TRBJ1-6	TRBV27	CASSWLTNSPLHF
TRBJ2-3	TRBV20-1	CSASTSSVLDTQYF
TRBJ2-1	TRBV11-2	CASSFFSGTSGSRGHEQFF
TRBJ2-7	TRBV24-1	CATSDPTSYKQYF
TRBJ2-7	TRBV27	CASSQGTSSIYEQYF
TRBJ2-2	TRBV6-5	CASSYLGQGTGELFF
TRBJ2-7	TRBV7-2	CASSSFGGGGGNEQYF
TRBJ2-7	TRBV7-2	CASSSRRGEESYEQYF
TRBJ1-2	TRBV27	CASSSPPGQGGDNYGYTF
TRBJ1-6	TRBV4-3	CASSQDIARRDLLNSPLHF
TRBJ2-7	TRBV7-8	CASTSGSYEQYF
TRBJ1-1	TRBV28	CASSPRDRGYTEAFF
TRBJ2-4	TRBV7-2	CASSLGISLAKNIQYF
TRBJ2-3	TRBV5-4	CASRSGPDTQYF
TRBJ2-6	TRBV4-3	CASSQEVVLSGANVLTF
TRBJ2-7	TRBV5-1	CASSRVSTGAAYEQYF
TRBJ2-3	TRBV7-2	CASSRGGTGGKDTQYF
TRBJ2-6	TRBV7-3	CASSSQGALSGANVLTF
TRBJ2-3	TRBV20-1	CSASHPSDTQYF
.	TRBV4-2	CASSQGQGFREQYF
TRBJ1-2	TRBV20-1	CSAKTGASNYGYTF
TRBJ2-1	TRBV6-6	CASTGQGSYEQFF
TRBJ2-7	TRBV27	CASSLSAPAGTGLAEQYF
TRBJ2-1	TRBV15	CATSSPGHGAYNEQFF
TRBJ1-2	TRBV20-1	CSAEGTGTFYGHTF
TRBJ2-7	TRBV7-2	CASSLAGTSGLNEQYF
TRBJ2-5	TRBV9	CASSVARDSQETQYF